Presented here are 18 T cell receptor beta chains from one specimen sequenced in a study. TRBV12-4/TRBJ1-2 clonotypes were amplified with adaptor-ligated barcode primers. TCRdb independently ran MiXCR on the multiplex PCR reads; one entry per CDR3 protein. The sample carries over 2,000 distinct CDR3 sequences, approximately 0.97% recorded once. The sorted Tregs were CD4+CD25+CD127-/low cells. Sequencing was done on a sample of tumor-infiltrating Tregs sorted from the breast tumor. Every receptor here comes from a female donor with breast cancer.

By proportion, this clonotype is medium-sized. The chain uses TRBV12-3 or TRBV12-4 and TRBJ1-2; D may be TRBD1 (6 bases). The V gene lost 6 bases and the J gene lost 5 bases, with 13 bases spanning the gap. The CDR3 is made up of 13 amino acids. CDR3 sequence: CASSTLQGYGYTF. In nucleotides, the CDR3 is TGTGCCAGCAGCACACTACAGGGTTATGGCTACACCTTC.

This clonotype counts as medium-sized. V usage is TRBV12-3 or TRBV12-4 and J usage is TRBJ1-2, with 7 bases aligning to TRBD1. The CDR3 is 14 residues long. V lost 5 bases, J lost 2 bases, and 5 bases stayed unmatched. The CDR3 region has the DNA TGTGCCAGCAGTCAACCGGGACAGAACTATGGCTACACCTTC. It specifies CASSQPGQNYGYTF.

This clonotype was found many times. This chain joins TRBV12-3 or TRBV12-4 and TRBJ1-2; the D gene is possibly TRBD1 (5 bases). Trimming removed 6 bases at V and 5 bases at J, with 13 bases between. The CDR3 is 13 amino acids. The CDR3 sequence: CASSSGTDYGYTF. The CDR3 region has the DNA TGTGCCAGCAGCTCCGGGACGGATTATGGCTACACCTTC.

The sample holds many counts of this clonotype. This chain uses TRBV12-3 or TRBV12-4 with TRBJ1-2; 9 positions match TRBD1. Germline trimming cut 7 bases from V and 4 bases from J; bases unmatched to any gene: 7. The CDR3 contains 14 residues. For the CDR3, the DNA is TGTGCCAGCACCGGGACAGGGCGCGGCTATGGCTACACCTTC. It encodes CASTGTGRGYGYTF.

By share of the sample, this clonotype is medium-sized. The chain has TRBV12-3 or TRBV12-4 and TRBJ1-2; D is undetermined. V lost 0 bases, J lost 1 base, and 3 bases lay in between. The CDR3 loop spans 13 amino acids. CDR3 in amino acids: CASSLADNYGYTF. The CDR3 DNA is TGTGCCAGCAGTTTAGCGGATAACTATGGCTACACCTTC.

Judged by abundance, this clonotype is medium-sized (0.01 to 0.1%). The chain recombines TRBV12-3 or TRBV12-4 with TRBJ1-2; D gene unclear. The CDR3 length is 10 residues. The V end was cut by 8 bases, the J end by 7 bases, with 8 bases between. This CDR3 is CASGVTGYTF. The DNA of the CDR3 is TGTGCCAGCGGCGTGACTGGCTACACCTTC.

By share, this clonotype ranks as medium-sized. The gene calls are TRBV12-3 or TRBV12-4 and TRBJ1-2; D is unresolved. With 2 bases removed from V and 4 bases from J, the gap between germline ends came to 14 bases. There are 15 residues in the CDR3. The CDR3 DNA follows: TGTGCCAGCAGTTTATCAACAGCCTCGGGCTATGGCTACACCTTC. Translating it yields CASSLSTASGYGYTF.

By its share, this clonotype is medium-sized. The V gene is TRBV12-3 or TRBV12-4, the J gene TRBJ1-2; D is undetermined. V lost 4 bases and J 3 bases, leaving 6 bases between the germline ends. This CDR3 is built from 12 residues. This chain's CDR3 is CASSSRDYGYTF. The CDR3 coding sequence is TGTGCCAGCAGTTCCCGCGACTATGGCTACACCTTC.

By sample share, this clonotype is medium-sized. The V gene is TRBV12-3 or TRBV12-4, the J gene TRBJ1-2; no clear D. V lost 3 bases and J 6 bases, leaving 8 bases between the germline ends. CDR3 length: 12 amino acids. As DNA, the CDR3 is TGTGCCAGCAGTTTCTCTGGAAATGGCTACACCTTC. Its translation is CASSFSGNGYTF.

By sample fraction, this clonotype is medium-sized (0.01 to 0.1%). The rearrangement links TRBV12-3 or TRBV12-4 to TRBJ1-2; D gene ambiguous. This CDR3 has 14 amino acids. The germline V and J ends were trimmed by 3 bases and 7 bases, with 15 bases remaining between them. CDR3 nucleotides: TGTGCCAGCAGTTTCAAGGCCTCCTCGGGTGGCTACACCTTC. Protein product: CASSFKASSGGYTF.

This clonotype counts as medium-sized. The chain has TRBV12-3 or TRBV12-4 and TRBJ1-2; the D gene is possibly TRBD1 (6 bases). V dropped 5 bases and J dropped 4 bases, with 14 bases sitting between them. This CDR3 has 14 amino acids. The CDR3 here is CASSLAPGAYGYTF. CDR3 sequence (DNA): TGTGCCAGCAGTCTTGCCCCAGGGGCCTATGGCTACACCTTC.

In this sample, this clonotype is medium-sized. The V call is TRBV12-3 or TRBV12-4, the J call TRBJ1-2; 9 bases line up with TRBD1. The J segment lost 3 bases and the V segment lost 6 bases, leaving 2 bases of the junction unmatched. The CDR3 runs to 13 residues. The CDR3 loop is CASRGQGYYGYTF. Here the CDR3 DNA reads TGTGCCAGCAGGGGACAGGGATACTATGGCTACACCTTC.

This clonotype is classed as medium-sized. V and J are TRBV12-3 or TRBV12-4 and TRBJ1-2; D possibly corresponds to TRBD1 (5 bases). The CDR3 covers 14 residues. V shed 2 bases and J shed 8 bases, with 15 bases lying between them. This chain's CDR3 is CASSLRQRGLGYTF. Written as DNA, the CDR3 is TGTGCCAGCAGTTTAAGACAGCGAGGATTAGGCTACACCTTC.

This clonotype was found a few times. The chain recombines TRBV12-3 or TRBV12-4 with TRBJ1-2; a possible D gene is TRBD1 (6 bases). CDR3 length: 13 residues. V lost 3 bases to trimming and J lost 5 bases, with 10 bases between them. Here the CDR3 reads CASSFNREYGYTF. CDR3 DNA sequence: TGTGCCAGCAGTTTTAACAGGGAGTATGGCTACACCTTC.

This clonotype is medium-sized. This chain joins TRBV12-3 or TRBV12-4 and TRBJ1-2; D is ambiguous. V lost 4 bases and J 1 base, leaving 7 bases between the germline ends. This CDR3 is built from 13 residues. CDR3 region: CASSWVSNYGYTF. CDR3 sequence (DNA): TGTGCCAGCAGTTGGGTCAGTAACTATGGCTACACCTTC.

By share, this clonotype counts as medium-sized. The V and J genes are TRBV12-3 or TRBV12-4 and TRBJ1-2; 9 nucleotides match TRBD1. Losses at the gene ends were 4 bases for V and 7 bases for J; bases not matched to a gene: 7. The CDR3 loop spans 14 amino acids. The CDR3 reads CASSSPGQGSGYTF. CDR3 nucleotides: TGTGCCAGCAGTTCACCGGGACAGGGCAGTGGCTACACCTTC.

This clonotype rates as medium-sized (0.01 to 0.1%). This sequence joins TRBV12-3 or TRBV12-4 and TRBJ1-2; 7 bases align to TRBD1. The ends lost 7 bases at V and 3 bases at J; junction bases unmatched: 11. CDR3 length equals 15 residues. The CDR3 DNA reads as TGTGCCAGCACCGGGCGGCGACAGGGCGACTATGGCTACACCTTC. Translated, it gives CASTGRRQGDYGYTF.

This clonotype is medium-sized within its sample. V gene TRBV12-3 or TRBV12-4 combines with J gene TRBJ1-2; possibly TRBD1 for D (5 bases). The CDR3 is 15 amino acids. Trimming removed 7 bases from V and 3 bases from J, with 18 bases in between. The CDR3 nucleotides are TGTGCCAGCACCCTGGCAACGGGGCCTCACTATGGCTACACCTTC. Protein sequence: CASTLATGPHYGYTF.